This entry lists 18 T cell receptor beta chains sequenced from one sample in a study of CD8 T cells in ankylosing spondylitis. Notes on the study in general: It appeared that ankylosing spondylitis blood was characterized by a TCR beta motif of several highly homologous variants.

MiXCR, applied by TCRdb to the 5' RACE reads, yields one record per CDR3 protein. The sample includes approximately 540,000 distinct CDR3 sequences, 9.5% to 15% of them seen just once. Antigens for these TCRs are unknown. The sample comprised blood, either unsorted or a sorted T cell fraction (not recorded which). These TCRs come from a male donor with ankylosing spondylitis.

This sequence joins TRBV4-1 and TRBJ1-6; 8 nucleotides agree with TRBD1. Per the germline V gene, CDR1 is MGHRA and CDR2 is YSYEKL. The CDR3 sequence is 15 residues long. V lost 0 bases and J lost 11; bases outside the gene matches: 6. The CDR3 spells CASSQEVRGRAPLHF. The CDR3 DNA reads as TGCGCCAGCAGCCAAGAAGTCAGGGGGCGGGCACCCCTCCACTTT.

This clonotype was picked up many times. CDR3 DNA: TGTGCCAGCAGTCAGGAGACAGGGACCTGGGGGACTGGGGCCAACGTCCTGACTTTC. Translated: CASSQETGTWGTGANVLTF. The rearrangement joins TRBV25-1 to TRBJ2-6, with TRBD1 matching over 7 bases. The CDR3 totals 19 residues. V dropped 5 bases and J dropped 2; count of bases not matched to a gene: 15. CDR1 is MGHDK, CDR2 SYGVNS, per germline.

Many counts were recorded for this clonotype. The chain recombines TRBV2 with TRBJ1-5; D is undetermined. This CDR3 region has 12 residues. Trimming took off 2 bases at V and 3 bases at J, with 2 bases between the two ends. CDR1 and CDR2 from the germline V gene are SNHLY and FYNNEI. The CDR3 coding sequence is TGTGCCAGCAGTGAAATCAATCAGCCCCAGCATTTT. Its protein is CASSEINQPQHF.

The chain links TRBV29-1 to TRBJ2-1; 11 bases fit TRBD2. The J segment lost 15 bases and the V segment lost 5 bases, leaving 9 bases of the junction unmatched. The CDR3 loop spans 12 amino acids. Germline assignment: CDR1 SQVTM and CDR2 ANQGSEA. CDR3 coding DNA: TGCAGCGTTTCGACTAGCGGGGTGGTTATGTTCTTC. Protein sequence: CSVSTSGVVMFF.

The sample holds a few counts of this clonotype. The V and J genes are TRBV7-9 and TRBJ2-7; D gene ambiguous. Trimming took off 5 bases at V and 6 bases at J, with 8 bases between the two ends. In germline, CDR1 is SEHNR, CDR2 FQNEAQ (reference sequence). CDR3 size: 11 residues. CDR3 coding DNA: TGTGCCAGCAGCATGGGATTCGAGCAGTACTTC. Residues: CASSMGFEQYF.

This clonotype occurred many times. The CDR3 sequence: CASSTDRVSNEKLFF. As DNA, the CDR3 is TGTGCCAGCAGTACCGACAGGGTGTCTAATGAAAAACTGTTTTTT. The V call is TRBV12-3 or TRBV12-4, the J call TRBJ1-4; 7 bases agree with TRBD1. V shed 5 bases and J 3 bases; nucleotides not matched to a gene: 6. CDR3 length equals 15 residues.

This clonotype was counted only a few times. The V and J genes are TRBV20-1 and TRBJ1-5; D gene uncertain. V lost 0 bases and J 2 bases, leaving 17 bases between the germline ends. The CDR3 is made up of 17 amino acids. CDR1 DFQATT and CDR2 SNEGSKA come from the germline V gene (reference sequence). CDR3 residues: CSARDRPTVERNQPQHF. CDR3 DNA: TGCAGTGCTAGAGATAGGCCGACGGTAGAACGCAATCAGCCCCAGCATTTT.

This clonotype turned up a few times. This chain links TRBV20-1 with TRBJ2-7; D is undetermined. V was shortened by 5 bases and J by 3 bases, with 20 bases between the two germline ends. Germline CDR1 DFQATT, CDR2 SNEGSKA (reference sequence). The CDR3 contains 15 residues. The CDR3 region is CSALTIERLSYEQYF. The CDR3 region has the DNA TGCAGTGCTTTAACTATAGAGCGCCTAAGCTACGAGCAGTACTTC.

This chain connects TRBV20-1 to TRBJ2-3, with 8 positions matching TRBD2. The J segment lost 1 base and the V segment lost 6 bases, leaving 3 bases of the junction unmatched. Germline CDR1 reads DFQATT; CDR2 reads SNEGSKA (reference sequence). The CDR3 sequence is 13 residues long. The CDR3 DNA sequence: TGCAGTGCCTACGGGGGGGGCACAGATACGCAGTATTTT. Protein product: CSAYGGGTDTQYF.

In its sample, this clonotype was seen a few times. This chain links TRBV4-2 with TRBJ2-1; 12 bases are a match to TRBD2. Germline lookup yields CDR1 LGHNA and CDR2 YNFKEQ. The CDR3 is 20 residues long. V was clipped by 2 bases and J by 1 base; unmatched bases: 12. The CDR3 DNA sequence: TGTGCCAGCAGCCAACCACCCTCCGGACTAGCGGGACTTTCCTACAATGAGCAGTTCTTC. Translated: CASSQPPSGLAGLSYNEQFF.

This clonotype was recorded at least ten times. The CDR3 region is CASSPSTGGRSYGYTF. In DNA, the CDR3 is TGTGCCAGCAGCCCATCCACGGGGGGGCGCAGCTATGGCTACACCTTC. The chain uses TRBV5-5 and TRBJ1-2, with a possible D match to TRBD1 (6 bases). CDR1 is SGHKS, CDR2 YYEKEE, per germline (reference sequence). Trimming stripped 4 bases from V and 4 bases from J, with 20 bases between. This CDR3 contains 16 residues.

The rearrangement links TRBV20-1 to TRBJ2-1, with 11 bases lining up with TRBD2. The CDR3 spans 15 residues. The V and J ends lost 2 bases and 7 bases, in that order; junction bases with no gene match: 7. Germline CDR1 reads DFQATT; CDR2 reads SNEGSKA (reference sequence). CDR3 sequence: CSARKASGRNNEQFF. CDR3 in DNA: TGCAGTGCTAGAAAGGCTAGCGGGAGGAATAATGAGCAGTTCTTC.

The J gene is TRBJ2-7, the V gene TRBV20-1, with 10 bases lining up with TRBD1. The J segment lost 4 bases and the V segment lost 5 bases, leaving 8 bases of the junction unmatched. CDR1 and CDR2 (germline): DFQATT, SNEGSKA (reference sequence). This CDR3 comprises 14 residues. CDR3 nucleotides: TGCAGTGCTTCACGACAGGGGGCAATATACGAGCAGTACTTC. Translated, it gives CSASRQGAIYEQYF.

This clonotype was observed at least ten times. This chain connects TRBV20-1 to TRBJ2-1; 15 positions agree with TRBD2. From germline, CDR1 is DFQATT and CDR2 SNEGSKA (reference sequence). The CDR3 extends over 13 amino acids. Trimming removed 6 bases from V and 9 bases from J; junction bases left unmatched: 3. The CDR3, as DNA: TGCAGTGCACGGGGACTAGCGGGAGGTGAGCAGTTCTTC. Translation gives CSARGLAGGEQFF.

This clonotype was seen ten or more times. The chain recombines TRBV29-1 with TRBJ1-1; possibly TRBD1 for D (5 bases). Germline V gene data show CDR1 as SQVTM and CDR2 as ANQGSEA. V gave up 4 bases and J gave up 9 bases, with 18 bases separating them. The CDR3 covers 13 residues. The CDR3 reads CSVAGTVQPQAFF. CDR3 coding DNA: TGCAGCGTTGCGGGGACGGTTCAACCTCAAGCTTTCTTT. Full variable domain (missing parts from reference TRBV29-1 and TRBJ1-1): SAVISQKPSRDICQRGTSLTIQCQVDSQVTMMFWYRQQPGQSLTLIATANQGSEATYESGFVIDKFPISRPNLTFSTLTVSNMSPEDSSIYLCSVAGTVQPQAFFGQGTRLTVV.

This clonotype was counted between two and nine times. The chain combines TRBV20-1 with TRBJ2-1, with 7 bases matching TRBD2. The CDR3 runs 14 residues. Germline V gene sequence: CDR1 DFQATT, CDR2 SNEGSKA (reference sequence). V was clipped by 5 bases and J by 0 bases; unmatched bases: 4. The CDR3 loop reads CSAPPSGSYNEQFF. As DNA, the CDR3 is TGCAGTGCTCCTCCTAGCGGCTCCTACAATGAGCAGTTCTTC.

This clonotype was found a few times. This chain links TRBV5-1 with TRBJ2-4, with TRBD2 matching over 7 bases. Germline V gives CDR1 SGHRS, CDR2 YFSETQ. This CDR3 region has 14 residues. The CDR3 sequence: CASSGDGALVIQYF. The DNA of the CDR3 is TGCGCTTCCAGCGGGGACGGCGCGTTGGTCATTCAGTACTTC.

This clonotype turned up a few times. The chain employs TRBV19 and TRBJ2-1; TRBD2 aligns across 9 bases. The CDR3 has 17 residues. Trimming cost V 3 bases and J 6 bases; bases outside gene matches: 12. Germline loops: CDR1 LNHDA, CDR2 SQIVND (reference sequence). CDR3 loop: CASSMALRGRAGNEQFF. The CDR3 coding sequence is TGTGCCAGTAGTATGGCCCTGCGCGGGAGGGCGGGCAATGAGCAGTTCTTC.